This is a list of T cell receptor beta chains from one sample in a study of shared clonotypes between healthy human individuals. Generated by immunoSEQ multiplex PCR, the TCRdb table keeps only in-frame clones and is missing some. The sample consists of roughly 2.1 million clones, 85% to 95% of them appearing once. Specimen: naive CD8+ T cells from PBMCs. These receptors were obtained from a young man in good health. Some clones in this sample may be carry-over from other donors' samples. CDR3s include the opening cysteine and the closing phenylalanine or tryptophan. Each record gives: J gene, clone size, V gene, D gene, CDR3 protein, CDR3 DNA. D genes are given only for firm matches. Clone size, where shown, is once, few, many, or a class for clones that have expanded.

TRBJ1-3	.	TRBV5-4	.	CASSSRSGNTIYF	TGTGCCAGCAGCTCCCGGTCCGGAAACACCATATATTTT
TRBJ1-1	.	TRBV28	TRBD1	CASSFYRGLSEAFF	TGTGCCAGCAGTTTCTACAGGGGTCTGAGTGAAGCTTTCTTT
TRBJ2-7	.	TRBV27	TRBD2	CASSPPSGNNPYEQYF	TGTGCCAGCAGCCCGCCTAGCGGGAATAATCCCTACGAGCAGTACTTC
TRBJ1-2	once	TRBV6-6	.	CASSIGQEDTF	TGTGCCAGCAGTATCGGGCAGGAGGACACCTTC
TRBJ2-7	.	TRBV27	.	CASSWSGASPYEQYF	TGTGCCAGCAGTTGGAGTGGGGCTAGCCCATACGAGCAGTACTTC
TRBJ1-5	.	TRBV19	.	CASSMIGGSNQPQHF	TGTGCCAGTAGTATGATCGGAGGGAGCAATCAGCCCCAGCATTTT
TRBJ1-2	.	TRBV7-9	.	CASSLVTKSNYGYTF	TGTGCCAGCAGCTTAGTTACAAAATCTAACTATGGCTACACCTTC
TRBJ2-7	once	TRBV27	TRBD1	CASSVGTARTYEQYF	TGTGCCAGCAGCGTAGGGACAGCAAGAACCTACGAGCAGTACTTC
TRBJ1-1	.	TRBV27	.	CASSYTGTNTEAFF	TGTGCCAGCAGCTACACAGGGACGAACACTGAAGCTTTCTTT
TRBJ2-3	.	TRBV23-1	TRBD1	CASSQSGRQGADTQYF	TGCGCCAGCAGTCAATCCGGTCGACAGGGAGCAGATACGCAGTATTTT